This T cell receptor (beta chain) was identified during a study of blood T cell repertoires in COVID-19. Background on the study: COVID-19 samples from acute and convalescent phases originated in the United States, Italy and Spain. PBMCs, B-cell-depleted T cells, or T cells provided the cDNA or gDNA that made up the material.

Original data processing: Nucleated cell number was recorded as an estimate derived from reference gene primer amplification. Using immunoSEQ multiplex PCR, the repertoire was profiled, and TCRdb retains in-frame clones only, with some absent. The D gene and trimming were derived from the DNA, and the V and J assignments and clone size from that table. Of 160,000 or so clones in the sample, 81% were seen once. The ends were cut back, 5 bases at V and 2 bases at J, with 13 bases in the middle. The CDR3 is 14 residues long. The germline V gene has CDR1 WSHSY and CDR2 SAAADI. This clone was seen a few times.

The clonotype was recovered from a human donor in a cohort sampled during active COVID-19. The rearrangement uses TRBV10-2 and TRBJ2-7; possibly TRBD1 for D (6 bases). The specimen was peripheral blood. DNA of the CDR3: TGCGCCAGCAGTCGTCAGGGGTCAGCCTACGAGCAGTACTTC. It is translated as CASSRQGSAYEQYF.